A single sample gave rise to the 29 T cell receptor beta chains below, sequenced in a study of cytomegalovirus exposure and HLA in healthy donors. The primer mix had 60 Vbeta and 13 Jbeta primers. Clones were read by immunoSEQ multiplex PCR, and TCRdb kept only the in-frame ones, dropping some. This table holds under 65,000 clones, roughly 75% found once. Sequenced material: PBMCs. Every receptor here comes from a man aged 30-40 years in good health and CMV-seropositive.

This sequence joins TRBV27 and TRBJ1-2; 7 nucleotides align to TRBD1. The CDR3 has 12 residues. V was clipped by 5 bases and J by 6 bases; unmatched bases: 3. Germline lookup yields CDR1 MNHEY and CDR2 SMNVEV (reference sequence). The CDR3 bases are TGTGCCAGCAGTCTTACAGGGGATGGCTACACCTTC. Encoded protein: CASSLTGDGYTF.

In this sample, this clone turned up a few times. The chain joins TRBV28 to TRBJ2-7; possible D gene TRBD1, 6 bases. This CDR3 is built from 13 residues. Trimming removed 6 bases from V and 3 bases from J, with 12 bases in between. Germline V gives CDR1 MDHEN, CDR2 SYDVKM. The CDR3 region has the DNA TGTGCCAGCAGGCCAACAGGGAACTACGAGCAGTACTTC. It yields the protein CASRPTGNYEQYF.

The chain carries TRBV5-1 and TRBJ2-7; a possible D gene is TRBD1 (5 bases). CDR1 is SGHRS, CDR2 YFSETQ, per germline. CDR3 size: 13 residues. Between the trimmed V and J ends, which lost 8 bases and 0 bases, there was a span of 12 bases. This CDR3 is CASTDTSSYEQYF. The CDR3 coding sequence is TGCGCCAGTACGGACACCAGCTCCTACGAGCAGTACTTC.

The chain is built from TRBV27 and TRBJ2-2, with 8 positions matching TRBD1. The CDR3 covers 15 residues. Germline loops: CDR1 MNHEY, CDR2 SMNVEV (reference sequence). The V gene end was trimmed by 10 bases and the J gene end by 4 bases; junction bases not matched to a gene: 11. The CDR3 sequence: CATCDRGRSTGELFF. Here the CDR3 DNA reads TGTGCCACCTGCGACAGGGGACGGAGCACCGGGGAGCTGTTTTTT.

The gene calls are TRBV7-9 and TRBJ2-4, with TRBD2 identical over 12 bases. The J segment lost 1 base and the V segment lost 1 base, leaving 5 bases of the junction unmatched. Germline V gene data show CDR1 as SEHNR and CDR2 as FQNEAQ (reference sequence). The CDR3 length is 18 residues. The CDR3 coding sequence is TGTGCCAGCAGCTTAGATCCTAGCGGGGGGGCGGCCAAAAACATTCAGTACTTC. It yields the protein CASSLDPSGGAAKNIQYF. Combining the CDR3 with reference TRBV7-9 and TRBJ2-4 gives the whole variable domain DTGVSQNPRHKITKRGQNVTFRCDPISEHNRLYWYRQTLGQGPEFLTYFQNEAQLEKSRLLSDRFSAERPKGSFSTLEIQRTEQGDSAMYLCASSLDPSGGAAKNIQYFGAGTRLSVL.

The V and J genes are TRBV15 and TRBJ2-1; 10 bases map to TRBD2. V trimming: 2 bases; J trimming: 2 bases; junction bases outside the gene matches: 3. This CDR3 is built from 16 residues. Per the germline V gene, CDR1 is LNHNV and CDR2 is YYDKDF (reference sequence). The CDR3 here is CATSRYSGGTYNEQFF. CDR3 bases: TGTGCCACCAGCAGATATAGCGGGGGGACCTACAATGAGCAGTTCTTC.

This chain uses TRBV7-9 with TRBJ1-1; tentatively, D is TRBD1 (5 bases). V lost 5 bases to trimming and J lost 6 bases, with 13 bases between them. The germline V gene encodes CDR1 SEHNR and CDR2 FQNEAQ (reference sequence). The CDR3 runs to 13 residues. The CDR3 bases are TGTGCCAGCAGCCTAACGGGGGGGGCTGAAGCTTTCTTT. Protein product: CASSLTGGAEAFF.

The rearrangement joins TRBV18 to TRBJ1-1; possibly TRBD1 for D (6 bases). Germline V CDR1 and CDR2: KGHSH, LQKENI. Trimming pared 8 bases from V and 8 bases from J, leaving 18 bases between. This CDR3 is 13 amino acids long. CDR3 nucleotide sequence: TGTGCCAGCGCGACCGCGGTTGGACAGGAAGCTTTCTTT. Translating gives CASATAVGQEAFF.

The genes are TRBV29-1 and TRBJ1-5, with 8 positions matching TRBD1. The CDR3 length is 17 residues. J was trimmed by 1 base and V by 0 bases; bases with no gene match: 8. Germline values: CDR1 SQVTM, CDR2 ANQGSEA. In DNA, the CDR3 is TGCAGCGTTGAAGAGCTGGACAGGGCAAAGAGCAATCAGCCCCAGCATTTT. Translated: CSVEELDRAKSNQPQHF.

The V gene is TRBV28, the J gene TRBJ1-6; D perhaps matches TRBD1 (6 bases). V lost 5 bases to trimming and J lost 9 bases, with 17 bases between them. The CDR3 is 15 residues long. Germline assignment: CDR1 MDHEN and CDR2 SYDVKM. CDR3 in amino acids: CASSRTGWSSSPLHF. CDR3 bases: TGTGCCAGCAGTCGTACAGGGTGGTCAAGTTCACCCCTCCACTTT.

The J gene is TRBJ2-1, the V gene TRBV12-5; the match to TRBD2 covers 12 bases. Trimming cost V 7 bases and J 6 bases; bases outside gene matches: 4. Germline CDR1 LGHNT, CDR2 FRNRAP. The CDR3 has 14 amino acids. The CDR3 DNA sequence: TGTGCTAGTGCCCTAGCGGGGGGGCGCAATGAGCAGTTCTTC. Its protein product is CASALAGGRNEQFF.

The gene calls are TRBV9 and TRBJ2-3; TRBD2 matches at 9 bases. The CDR3 is 15 residues long. Germline V gene sequence: CDR1 SGDLS, CDR2 YYNGEE. With V trimmed by 2 bases and J by 1 base, 2 bases remained unmatched. CDR3 sequence: CASSVVAGGTDTQYF. CDR3 coding DNA: TGTGCCAGCAGCGTCGTAGCGGGGGGCACAGATACGCAGTATTTT.

The chain couples TRBV13 to TRBJ2-4; 7 nucleotides line up with TRBD2. V lost 5 bases and J lost 6; bases outside the gene matches: 7. CDR1 is PRHDT, CDR2 FYEKMQ, per germline (reference sequence). CDR3 size: 14 residues. As DNA, the CDR3 is TGTGCCAGCAGCACCAGACTAGCAGGAAACATTCAGTACTTC. Its translation is CASSTRLAGNIQYF.

This chain connects TRBV6-5 to TRBJ1-4, with unresolved D. V lost 6 bases, J lost 8 bases, and 16 bases lay in between. The CDR3 spans 14 residues. Germline V gene sequence: CDR1 MNHEY, CDR2 SVGAGI. CDR3 loop: CASSSSNPGEKLFF. The CDR3 coding sequence is TGTGCCAGCAGCTCGTCGAACCCGGGGGAAAAACTGTTTTTT.

The chain is built from TRBV27 and TRBJ1-5, with 7 bases fitting TRBD1. In germline, CDR1 is MNHEY, CDR2 SMNVEV (reference sequence). The V and J ends lost 6 bases and 5 bases, in that order; junction bases with no gene match: 7. The CDR3 is 14 amino acids. CDR3 DNA sequence: TGTGCCAGCAGATCGACAGGGATCGATCAGCCCCAGCATTTT. It codes for CASRSTGIDQPQHF.

This sequence joins TRBV5-1 and TRBJ1-1; 8 bases match TRBD1. This CDR3 contains 17 residues. The germline V gene has CDR1 SGHRS and CDR2 YFSETQ. Losses at the gene ends were 1 base for V and 1 base for J; bases not matched to a gene: 9. In nucleotides, the CDR3 is TGCGCCAGCAGCTTGAGGGGCAATGACAGGGGGAACACTGAAGCTTTCTTT. It is translated as CASSLRGNDRGNTEAFF.

The chain links TRBV27 to TRBJ2-7; 9 bases line up with TRBD1. V lost 8 bases to trimming and J lost 4 bases; unmatched junction nucleotides: 3. CDR1 and CDR2 from the germline V gene are MNHEY and SMNVEV (reference sequence). CDR3 length equals 12 residues. The CDR3 is CASWDRVYEQYF. In nucleotides, the CDR3 is TGTGCCAGCTGGGACAGGGTTTACGAGCAGTACTTC.

The chain links TRBV6-6 to TRBJ1-3; no definite D call. The CDR3 runs to 12 residues. The germline gives CDR1 MNHNY, CDR2 SVGAGI (reference sequence). The V end lost 9 bases, the J end lost 0 bases, and 6 bases lay between the germline ends. As DNA, the CDR3 is TGTGCCAGTGAGGGCTCTGGAAACACCATATATTTT. Translating gives CASEGSGNTIYF.

The chain carries TRBV28 and TRBJ1-5; TRBD1 might be the D (5 bases). The ends were cut back, 6 bases at V and 5 bases at J, with 23 bases in the middle. Germline assignment: CDR1 MDHEN and CDR2 SYDVKM. CDR3 length: 17 residues. The CDR3 DNA is TGTGCCAGCAGCCCCCTCTTGTCCAGGGACTTATATCAGCCCCAGCATTTT. This translates into CASSPLLSRDLYQPQHF.

This clone was counted a few times. The gene calls are TRBV5-1 and TRBJ1-1; D remains unclear. The CDR3 has 14 residues. The germline CDR1 and CDR2 sequences are SGHRS and YFSETQ. V was cut by 1 base and J by 1 base, with 8 bases left in between. In DNA form, the CDR3 reads TGCGCCAGCAGCTTGCATCCAGGGAACACTGAAGCTTTCTTT. Translating gives CASSLHPGNTEAFF.

V is TRBV7-6 and J is TRBJ2-1, with TRBD2 as a possible D gene (5 bases). Germline-derived CDR1 and CDR2 are SGHVS and FNYEAQ. Deletions cut 0 bases from V and 0 bases from J, with 6 bases between. This CDR3 region has 15 residues. CDR3 in amino acids: CASSLAGVSYNEQFF. CDR3 DNA sequence: TGTGCCAGCAGCTTAGCCGGGGTCTCCTACAATGAGCAGTTCTTC.

This chain's CDR3 is CATGEGSGNQPQHF. The CDR3 DNA reads TGTGCCACCGGCGAGGGTTCGGGCAATCAGCCCCAGCATTTT. The rearrangement joins TRBV15 to TRBJ1-5; D ambiguous. Germline assignment: CDR1 LNHNV and CDR2 YYDKDF (reference sequence). V was cut by 8 bases and J by 2 bases, with 13 bases left in between. The CDR3 is 14 amino acids.

This chain joins TRBV5-1 and TRBJ2-7, with 11 bases fitting TRBD2. The CDR3 consists of 14 residues. Germline V lookup: CDR1 SGHRS, CDR2 YFSETQ. V was clipped by 5 bases and J by 6 bases; unmatched bases: 7. This chain's CDR3 is CASSGLAGGFEQYF. In nucleotides, the CDR3 is TGCGCCAGCAGTGGGCTAGCGGGGGGTTTCGAGCAGTACTTC.

The V call is TRBV5-1, the J call TRBJ2-7; tentative D call: TRBD1 (5 bases). The ends were cut back, 4 bases at V and 1 base at J, with 21 bases in the middle. The CDR3 spans 17 residues. Germline lookup yields CDR1 SGHRS and CDR2 YFSETQ. The CDR3 sequence is CASSTGSQVVGSYEQYF. As DNA, the CDR3 is TGCGCCAGCAGCACCGGATCACAGGTGGTGGGGTCCTACGAGCAGTACTTC.

V and J are TRBV6-1 and TRBJ2-3, with D possibly TRBD2 on 6 matching bases. Trimming shortened V by 2 bases and J by 6 bases, and 21 bases separated the two germline ends. There are 17 residues in the CDR3. Germline V gives CDR1 MNHNS, CDR2 SASEGT. The DNA for the CDR3 is TGTGCCAGCAGTGAATATACGGGGGTGGGGGTATCGGATACGCAGTATTTT. Translating gives CASSEYTGVGVSDTQYF.

The table lists this clone with a few counts. The chain is built from TRBV5-6 and TRBJ1-1; D is undetermined. The CDR3 sequence is 11 residues long. Per the germline V gene, CDR1 is SGHDT and CDR2 is YYEEEE. Trimming took 0 bases from V and 12 from J, leaving 9 bases between them. CDR3 sequence: CASSLGRATFF. DNA of the CDR3: TGTGCCAGCAGCTTGGGGAGGGCGACTTTCTTT.

This clone was counted between two and nine times. CDR3 protein: CASPPEQGHNQPQHF. For the CDR3, the DNA is TGTGCCAGCCCACCAGAACAGGGGCACAATCAGCCCCAGCATTTT. The chain employs TRBV6-1 and TRBJ1-5; 7 bases match TRBD1. The CDR3 consists of 15 residues. The V segment lost 8 bases and the J segment 3 bases; nucleotides outside the gene matches: 10. Germline V gene sequence: CDR1 MNHNS, CDR2 SASEGT.

This chain uses TRBV5-1 with TRBJ2-3; 7 nucleotides line up with TRBD1. Germline V lookup: CDR1 SGHRS, CDR2 YFSETQ. With 6 bases clipped from V and 3 bases from J, the junction kept 7 bases outside the gene matches. The CDR3 sequence is 14 residues long. The CDR3 is CASTPGQLTDTQYF. As DNA, the CDR3 is TGCGCCAGCACCCCGGGACAGTTAACAGATACGCAGTATTTT.

The rearrangement links TRBV14 to TRBJ2-1; TRBD1 matches 11 bases. Per the germline V gene, CDR1 is SGHDN and CDR2 is FVKESK. The CDR3 is 13 amino acids. Trimming at V came to 4 bases and at J to 12 bases, leaving 5 bases not matched to a gene. CDR3 residues: CASSRTGGIGQFF. CDR3 sequence (DNA): TGTGCCAGCAGCCGGACAGGGGGCATCGGGCAGTTCTTC.